Shown below are 19 T cell receptor beta chains from a single sample sequenced in a study of blood T cell repertoires in COVID-19. Only in-frame clones appear in the TCRdb table, and some are missing; sequencing was by immunoSEQ multiplex PCR. The data show around 100,000 clones, approximately 89% seen once. Sequencing input: peripheral blood. These receptors came from a man of 80 years or more with acute or convalescent COVID-19.

The V gene is TRBV5-8, the J gene TRBJ2-2; tentative D call: TRBD2 (6 bases). CDR1 and CDR2 from the germline V gene are SGHTS and YDEGEE. The CDR3 consists of 16 residues. Trimming removed 1 base at V and 4 bases at J, with 14 bases between. The CDR3 reads CASSLSLRRGTGELFF. The DNA of the CDR3 is TGTGCCAGCAGCTTGTCGCTTCGGCGGGGCACCGGGGAGCTGTTTTTT.

The genes are TRBV5-1 and TRBJ1-4, with a tentative D call TRBD1 (5 bases). Germline lookup yields CDR1 SGHRS and CDR2 YFSETQ. Trimming removed 5 bases at V and 5 bases at J, with 16 bases between. The CDR3 is made up of 15 amino acids. In nucleotides, the CDR3 is TGCGCCAGCAGGGAGAATAACCAGGGAAATGAAAAACTGTTTTTT. Translation: CASRENNQGNEKLFF.

This clone is a singleton in its sample. The gene calls are TRBV7-6 and TRBJ1-4; D is undetermined. This CDR3 is built from 13 residues. The germline V and J ends were trimmed by 3 bases and 8 bases, with 10 bases remaining between them. CDR1 is SGHVS and CDR2 is FNYEAQ in the germline V gene. The CDR3 region has the DNA TGTGCCAGCAGCTTCGGGGAGGCAGAAAAACTGTTTTTT. Its translation: CASSFGEAEKLFF.

The chain has TRBV3-1 (or the pseudogene TRBV3-2) and TRBJ1-6; D unresolved. V lost 5 bases, J lost 10 bases, and 21 bases lay in between. This CDR3 region has 16 residues. Germline V lookup: CDR1 LGHDT, CDR2 YNNKEL (reference sequence). The CDR3 DNA reads as TGTGCCAGCAGCGATAGCGGGATTTATTCACGGTCACCCCTCCACTTT. This gives the protein CASSDSGIYSRSPLHF.

This clone has just one count. This chain links TRBV11-2 with TRBJ1-6; 8 bases match TRBD1. This CDR3 is built from 15 residues. Germline CDR1 is SGHAT and CDR2 is FQNNGV. Trimming took 3 bases from V and 9 from J; bases not matched to a gene: 7. The CDR3 loop reads CASSFGGQGPSPLHF. CDR3 DNA: TGTGCCAGCAGCTTTGGCGGACAGGGACCTTCACCCCTCCACTTT.

The V gene is TRBV19, the J gene TRBJ2-7, with 7 nucleotides matching TRBD1. The length of the CDR3 is 17 residues. The J segment lost 1 base and the V segment lost 6 bases, leaving 15 bases of the junction unmatched. CDR1 is LNHDA, CDR2 SQIVND, per germline (reference sequence). DNA for the CDR3: TGTGCCAGTAGCATTAATCAGGGGGAAGTGGGATCCTACGAGCAGTACTTC. Amino acids: CASSINQGEVGSYEQYF.

This chain uses TRBV6-6 with TRBJ2-1, with 9 bases that match TRBD1. V was pared by 4 bases and J by 6 bases, with 1 base of the junction left unmatched. CDR1 is MNHNY, CDR2 SVGAGI, per germline (reference sequence). The CDR3 consists of 13 residues. The CDR3 DNA follows: TGTGCCAGCAGTTCGACAGGGGGCAATGAGCAGTTCTTC. Its translation is CASSSTGGNEQFF.

In the case of this clone: In the same sample, other DNA sequences code for this CDR3. J is TRBJ1-6 and V is TRBV27, with 8 bases that match TRBD1. V gave up 2 bases and J gave up 10 bases; unmatched junction bases: 13. Germline V gene lookup returns CDR1 MNHEY and CDR2 SMNVEV (reference sequence). The CDR3 spans 17 residues. CDR3 nucleotide sequence: TGTGCCAGCAGTTTAACCCCCCCAGGACAGGGATTCTCACCCCTCCACTTT. Amino acids: CASSLTPPGQGFSPLHF.

The V call is TRBV27, the J call TRBJ1-6; 7 bases fit TRBD1. The CDR3 is made up of 15 amino acids. Losses at the gene ends were 3 bases for V and 5 bases for J; bases not matched to a gene: 4. Per the germline V gene, CDR1 is MNHEY and CDR2 is SMNVEV (reference sequence). Here the CDR3 reads CASSFGTVDNSPLHF. The DNA of the CDR3 is TGTGCCAGCAGTTTCGGGACAGTCGATAATTCACCCCTCCACTTT.

The V and J genes are TRBV6-5 and TRBJ1-2; a possible D gene is TRBD1 (5 bases). CDR1 MNHEY and CDR2 SVGAGI come from the germline V gene. The CDR3 contains 15 residues. V lost 6 bases to trimming and J lost 4 bases, with 18 bases between them. CDR3 bases: TGTGCCAGCAGGGGAGGGGACTGGGGGGGCTATGGCTACACCTTC. This gives the protein CASRGGDWGGYGYTF.

The V and J genes are TRBV4-1 and TRBJ1-1; TRBD1 is a possible D gene (5 bases). V dropped 3 bases and J dropped 0 bases, with 14 bases sitting between them. The CDR3 has 16 residues. The germline V gene encodes CDR1 MGHRA and CDR2 YSYEKL. The CDR3 nucleotides are TGCGCCAGCAGCCACCCCCAGGGCGTGGTGAACACTGAAGCTTTCTTT. Protein: CASSHPQGVVNTEAFF.

The chain couples TRBV5-1 to TRBJ1-3; D ambiguous. The CDR3 has 15 residues. Germline assignment: CDR1 SGHRS and CDR2 YFSETQ. With 0 bases removed from V and 1 base from J, the gap between germline ends came to 8 bases. CDR3 amino acids: CASSLVSESGNTIYF. The CDR3 DNA sequence: TGCGCCAGCAGCTTGGTGTCAGAATCTGGAAACACCATATATTTT.

CDR3 loop: CASSFGRNQPQHF. As DNA, the CDR3 is TGTGCCAGCAGTTTTGGGAGGAATCAGCCCCAGCATTTT. The rearrangement uses TRBV6-5 and TRBJ1-5; D ambiguous. Germline-derived CDR1 and CDR2 are MNHEY and SVGAGI. V gave up 4 bases and J gave up 4 bases, with 8 bases separating them. The CDR3 loop spans 13 amino acids.

V and J are TRBV7-2 and TRBJ1-5; D uncertain. Germline lookup yields CDR1 SGHTA and CDR2 FQGNSA. There are 15 residues in the CDR3. V gave up 5 bases and J gave up 4 bases, with 15 bases separating them. The CDR3 loop reads CASSPEGLRNQPQHF. For the CDR3, the DNA is TGTGCCAGCAGCCCGGAGGGCCTGCGGAATCAGCCCCAGCATTTT.

V usage is TRBV6-1 and J usage is TRBJ1-2; no reliable D call. Germline CDR1 reads MNHNS; CDR2 reads SASEGT. The CDR3 covers 13 residues. The V and J ends lost 2 bases and 4 bases respectively, with 8 bases between them. Written as DNA, the CDR3 is TGTGCCAGCAGTGAATCCCCGGTCTATGGCTACACCTTC. This gives the protein CASSESPVYGYTF.

The chain is built from TRBV6-5 and TRBJ1-2, with 8 bases that match TRBD1. The CDR3 contains 13 residues. Germline loops: CDR1 MNHEY, CDR2 SVGAGI. Losses at the gene ends were 6 bases for V and 8 bases for J; bases not matched to a gene: 8. CDR3 nucleotide sequence: TGTGCCAGCAGAAAAACAGGGGGATGGGGCTACACCTTC. Amino acid sequence: CASRKTGGWGYTF.

The chain is built from TRBV7-8 and TRBJ2-4; 9 bases are a match to TRBD2. Germline CDR1 SGHVS, CDR2 FQNEAQ. V lost 2 bases, J lost 3 bases, and 14 bases stayed unmatched. This CDR3 spans 19 amino acids. CDR3 region: CASSLSARGRAWDKNIQYF. DNA for the CDR3: TGTGCCAGCAGCTTATCGGCCCGCGGGAGGGCCTGGGACAAAAACATTCAGTACTTC.

The rearrangement links TRBV25-1 to TRBJ2-2; 9 bases line up with TRBD2. The CDR3 sequence is 15 residues long. J was trimmed by 7 bases and V by 4 bases; bases with no gene match: 7. Germline CDR1 MGHDK, CDR2 SYGVNS. The CDR3 DNA follows: TGTGCCAGCAGTGTGGCGGGAGGGCCCGGCGGGGAGCTGTTTTTT. Encoded protein: CASSVAGGPGGELFF.

V gene TRBV10-2 combines with J gene TRBJ2-5, with D perhaps matching TRBD1 (5 bases). The length of the CDR3 is 12 residues. Germline V lookup: CDR1 WSHSY, CDR2 SAAADI. Trimming shortened V by 6 bases and J by 2 bases, and 7 bases separated the two germline ends. In DNA form, the CDR3 reads TGCGCCAGCAGGTCAGGGCAAGAGACCCAGTACTTC. This sequence encodes CASRSGQETQYF.